These T cell receptor beta chains were read from a single sample in a study of cytomegalovirus exposure and HLA in healthy donors. Produced via immunoSEQ multiplex PCR; TCRdb's table is partial and in-frame only. The sample holds approximately 82,000 clones, around 76% seen once. The sequencing sample was made of PBMCs. The receptors shown here come from a woman between 50 and 59 years old in good health and CMV-seropositive. Each CDR3 is given with its conserved first and last residue. D genes are given only for firm matches. The listing skips clone size in some rows; elsewhere it reads once, few, many or a size class.

>TRBV6-6|few|TRBJ2-1|.
CASREGGEQFF
TGTGCCAGCAGGGAGGGTGGTGAGCAGTTCTTC
>TRBV7-2|once|TRBJ1-5|TRBD1
CASSQGQRDNQPQHF
TGTGCCAGCAGCCAGGGACAGAGAGACAATCAGCCCCAGCATTTT
>TRBV19|.|TRBJ2-7|TRBD1
CASSTDRGSSEQYF
TGTGCCAGTAGTACGGACAGGGGCTCCAGCGAGCAGTACTTC
>TRBV28|.|TRBJ2-1|TRBD2
CASSEQRGSYNEQFF
TGTGCCAGCAGTGAACAGCGGGGCTCCTACAATGAGCAGTTCTTC
>TRBV5-5|.|TRBJ2-3|TRBD2
CASSSIAGVGDTQYF
TGTGCCAGCAGCTCGATAGCGGGAGTGGGTGATACGCAGTATTTT
>TRBV27|.|TRBJ2-7|.
CASSPPGLRGYEQYF
TGTGCCAGCAGTCCACCGGGACTTCGTGGGTACGAGCAGTACTTC
>TRBV18|.|TRBJ1-1|TRBD1
CASSHDRDATEAFF
TGTGCCAGCTCACACGACAGGGATGCCACTGAAGCTTTCTTT
>TRBV19|.|TRBJ1-5|.
CASSMGPGGQPQHF
TGTGCCAGTAGTATGGGTCCCGGCGGACAGCCCCAGCATTTT
>TRBV5-4|.|TRBJ2-2|TRBD1
CASSLPGGAGELFF
TGTGCCAGCAGCCTTCCAGGGGGCGCCGGGGAGCTGTTTTTT
>TRBV6-1|.|TRBJ2-7|.
CASSEGPRGGYEQYF
TGTGCCAGCAGTGAAGGTCCAAGGGGTGGTTACGAGCAGTACTTC
>TRBV18|.|TRBJ2-1|TRBD2
CASSPLYGGSPSNEQFF
TGTGCCAGCTCACCACTTTACGGCGGGAGCCCCTCCAATGAGCAGTTCTTC
>TRBV10-3|.|TRBJ1-1|TRBD1
CAISEETGTGGEFPEAFF
TGTGCCATCAGTGAGGAAACGGGGACAGGGGGGGAGTTTCCTGAAGCTTTCTTT
>TRBV27|.|TRBJ2-2|.
CASSLGVRGARTGELFF
TGTGCCAGCAGTTTAGGGGTCCGGGGGGCGAGAACCGGGGAGCTGTTTTTT
>TRBV7-9|.|TRBJ2-7|.
CASSSNRASYEQYF
TGTGCCAGCAGCTCAAACAGGGCCTCCTACGAGCAGTACTTC
>TRBV9|few|TRBJ2-7|.
CASSPGSYEQYF
TGTGCCAGCAGCCCGGGATCCTACGAGCAGTACTTC
>TRBV5-1|.|TRBJ2-7|TRBD2
CASSLFSGRAYEQYF
TGCGCCAGCAGCTTGTTTTCGGGGAGGGCCTACGAGCAGTACTTC
>TRBV19|.|TRBJ1-5|TRBD1
CASSIRGRIGNQPQHF
TGTGCCAGTAGTATCAGGGGGCGTATTGGCAATCAGCCCCAGCATTTT
>TRBV30|.|TRBJ2-5|TRBD2
CAWSFRAGARETQYF
TGTGCCTGGAGTTTTCGAGCGGGAGCACGAGAGACCCAGTACTTC
>TRBV29-1|.|TRBJ2-5|TRBD1
CSDTQGETQYF
TGCAGCGATACACAGGGGGAGACCCAGTACTTC
>TRBV15|.|TRBJ2-1|.
CATSRDGAGRDNEQFF
TGTGCCACCAGCAGAGATGGGGCGGGAAGGGACAATGAGCAGTTCTTC
>TRBV29-1|.|TRBJ2-3|.
CSVEDGGDTQYF
TGCAGCGTTGAAGATGGGGGCGATACGCAGTATTTT
>TRBV28|.|TRBJ2-7|TRBD2
CASSDPSGFSYEQYF
TGTGCCAGCAGCGATCCTAGCGGGTTCTCCTACGAGCAGTACTTC
>TRBV19|.|TRBJ2-1|.
CASSIDPYNEQFF
TGTGCCAGTAGTATAGACCCGTACAATGAGCAGTTCTTC
>TRBV11-3|few|TRBJ2-1|.
CASSQGDNAQFF
TGTGCCAGCAGCCAAGGGGACAATGCGCAGTTCTTC
>TRBV9|.|TRBJ2-1|.
CASSVGTNSYNEQFF
TGTGCCAGCAGCGTAGGGACAAATTCCTACAATGAGCAGTTCTTC
>TRBV27|.|TRBJ2-6|.
CASSPSGANVLTF
TGTGCCAGCAGTCCCTCCGGGGCCAACGTCCTGACTTTC
>TRBV28|.|TRBJ1-2|TRBD1
CASRAQGARGYGYTF
TGTGCCAGCAGGGCACAGGGGGCGAGGGGCTATGGCTACACCTTC
>TRBV4-1|.|TRBJ2-2|TRBD2
CASSQESGRLTGELFF
TGCGCCAGCAGCCAAGAGTCCGGGAGGCTCACCGGGGAGCTGTTTTTT
>TRBV5-1|.|TRBJ2-4|TRBD1
CASRAGTGDIQYF
TGCGCCAGCAGGGCCGGGACAGGGGACATTCAGTACTTC
>TRBV7-3|.|TRBJ2-1|TRBD2
CASSLGLAGINEQFF
TGTGCCAGCAGTTTAGGACTAGCGGGAATCAATGAGCAGTTCTTC
>TRBV6-1|.|TRBJ2-1|TRBD2
CASSKTSGSIIEQFF
TGTGCCAGCAGTAAGACTAGCGGGAGTATCATTGAGCAGTTCTTC
>TRBV6-5|.|TRBJ1-5|TRBD1
CASSPRQGGNQPQHF
TGTGCCAGCAGCCCCCGACAGGGCGGCAATCAGCCCCAGCATTTT
>TRBV15|.|TRBJ1-2|TRBD1
CATSPRTGTRYGYTF
TGTGCCACCAGCCCCAGGACAGGGACCCGCTATGGCTACACCTTC
>TRBV29-1|.|TRBJ2-1|.
CSAQTEISSYNEQFF
TGCAGCGCCCAAACAGAGATTTCCTCCTACAATGAGCAGTTCTTC
>TRBV21-1|.|TRBJ2-1|.
CASSKPTGHLTSEQFF
TGTGCCAGCAGCAAACCGACAGGGCATCTGACTTCTGAGCAGTTCTTC
>TRBV6-5|.|TRBJ2-3|.
CASSYMGAGTDTQYF
TGTGCCAGCAGTTACATGGGGGCTGGGACAGATACGCAGTATTTT
>TRBV7-6|.|TRBJ2-5|TRBD2
CASRGLAEETQYF
TGTGCCAGCAGGGGACTAGCGGAAGAGACCCAGTACTTC
>TRBV5-1|.|TRBJ2-1|TRBD1
CASSQGQGYEQFF
TGCGCCAGCAGCCAGGGACAGGGGTATGAGCAGTTCTTC
>TRBV2|.|TRBJ1-1|TRBD1
CASIGQGSTEAFF
TGTGCCAGCATTGGACAGGGAAGCACTGAAGCTTTCTTT
>TRBV29-1|.|TRBJ2-5|TRBD2
CSVEAWGGRKETQYF
TGCAGCGTTGAAGCATGGGGGGGGAGGAAAGAGACCCAGTACTTC
>TRBV4-1|.|TRBJ2-7|.
CASSQDTGVDEQYF
TGCGCCAGCAGCCAAGATACAGGAGTCGACGAGCAGTACTTC
>TRBV2|.|TRBJ2-5|.
CASRGDLQETQYF
TGTGCCAGCAGAGGGGACTTACAAGAGACCCAGTACTTC
>TRBV28|.|TRBJ2-2|.
CASSLWGGTTTGELFF
TGTGCCAGCAGTTTATGGGGGGGGACAACCACCGGGGAGCTGTTTTTT
>TRBV30|.|TRBJ2-7|.
CAWSLSRSSYEQYF
TGTGCCTGGAGTTTATCTAGGAGCTCCTACGAGCAGTACTTC
>TRBV10-3|.|TRBJ2-7|TRBD1
CAISSRGDSTSYEQYF
TGTGCCATCAGTTCTCGAGGGGACAGTACCTCCTACGAGCAGTACTTC
>TRBV6-5|.|TRBJ2-7|TRBD1
CASRLDRGLDEQYF
TGTGCCAGCAGACTGGACAGGGGGCTGGACGAGCAGTACTTC
>TRBV30|once|TRBJ2-3|TRBD2
CAWSALAGGRDTQYF
TGTGCCTGGAGTGCGCTAGCGGGAGGGAGAGATACGCAGTATTTT
>TRBV19|.|TRBJ2-1|TRBD2
CASSRGLAGQGNEQFF
TGTGCCAGTAGCCGGGGACTAGCGGGACAAGGCAATGAGCAGTTCTTC
>TRBV25-1|.|TRBJ1-4|.
CASSVRDNNEKLFF
TGTGCCAGCAGTGTCCGGGACAATAATGAAAAACTGTTTTTT
>TRBV28|few|TRBJ1-3|.
CATTSLRGSGNTIYF
TGTGCCACAACCTCCCTCCGGGGTTCAGGAAACACCATATATTTT